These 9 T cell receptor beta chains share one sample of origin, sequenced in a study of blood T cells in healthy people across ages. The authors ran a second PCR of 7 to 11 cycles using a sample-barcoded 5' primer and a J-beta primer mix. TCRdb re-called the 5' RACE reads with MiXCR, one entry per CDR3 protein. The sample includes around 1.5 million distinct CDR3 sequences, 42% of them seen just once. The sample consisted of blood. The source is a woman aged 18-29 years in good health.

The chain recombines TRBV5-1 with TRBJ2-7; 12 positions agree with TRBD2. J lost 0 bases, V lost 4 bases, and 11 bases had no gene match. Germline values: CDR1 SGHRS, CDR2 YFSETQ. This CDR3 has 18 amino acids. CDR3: CASSPKTSGRGSSYEQYF. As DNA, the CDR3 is TGCGCCAGCAGCCCTAAGACTAGCGGGAGAGGAAGCTCCTACGAGCAGTACTTC.

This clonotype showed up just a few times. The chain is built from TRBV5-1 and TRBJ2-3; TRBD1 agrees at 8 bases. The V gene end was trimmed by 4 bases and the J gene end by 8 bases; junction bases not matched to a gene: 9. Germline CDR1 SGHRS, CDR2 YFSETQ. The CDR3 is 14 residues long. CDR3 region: CASSPDRGPGTQYF. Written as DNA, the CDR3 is TGCGCCAGCAGCCCTGACAGGGGTCCAGGTACGCAGTATTTT.

In DNA form, the CDR3 reads TGCGCCAGCACCGCAGGGGGCGATGGCTACACCTTC. It yields the protein CASTAGGDGYTF. This chain connects TRBV5-1 to TRBJ1-2; 8 bases match TRBD1. Germline-derived CDR1 and CDR2 are SGHRS and YFSETQ. The CDR3 spans 12 residues. Losses at the gene ends were 6 bases for V and 6 bases for J; bases not matched to a gene: 4.

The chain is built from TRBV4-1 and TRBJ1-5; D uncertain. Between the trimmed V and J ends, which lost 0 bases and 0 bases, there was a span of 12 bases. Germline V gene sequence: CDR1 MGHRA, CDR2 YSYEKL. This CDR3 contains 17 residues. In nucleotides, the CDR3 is TGCGCCAGCAGCCAAGACAGAAACCCCTATAGCAATCAGCCCCAGCATTTT. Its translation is CASSQDRNPYSNQPQHF.

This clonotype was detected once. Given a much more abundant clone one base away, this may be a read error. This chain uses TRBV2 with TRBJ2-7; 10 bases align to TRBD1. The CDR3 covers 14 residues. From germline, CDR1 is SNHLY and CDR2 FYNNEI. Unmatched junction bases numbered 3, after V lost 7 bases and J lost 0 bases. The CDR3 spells CASKGTGVSYEQYF. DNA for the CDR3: TGTGCCAGCAAGGGGACAGGGGTCTCCTACGAGCAGTACTTC.

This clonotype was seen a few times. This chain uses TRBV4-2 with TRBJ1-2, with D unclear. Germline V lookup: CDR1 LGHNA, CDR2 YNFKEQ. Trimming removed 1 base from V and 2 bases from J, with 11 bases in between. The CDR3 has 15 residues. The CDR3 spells CASSQGLTENYGYTF. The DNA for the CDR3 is TGTGCCAGCAGCCAAGGGCTTACAGAGAACTATGGCTACACCTTC.

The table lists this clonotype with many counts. The CDR3 sequence is CSVEAGAYGYTF. As DNA, the CDR3 is TGCAGCGTTGAAGCTGGGGCCTATGGCTACACCTTC. The chain links TRBV29-1 to TRBJ1-2, with TRBD1 as a possible D gene (5 bases). The germline V gene encodes CDR1 SQVTM and CDR2 ANQGSEA. Trimming took off 1 base at V and 4 bases at J, with 7 bases between the two ends. This CDR3 region has 12 residues.

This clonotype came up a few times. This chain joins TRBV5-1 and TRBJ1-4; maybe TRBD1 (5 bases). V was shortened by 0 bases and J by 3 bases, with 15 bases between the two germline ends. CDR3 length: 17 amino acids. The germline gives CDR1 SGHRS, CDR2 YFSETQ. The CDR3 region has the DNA TGCGCCAGCAGCTTGGGAGGGGCTCGACAGTCTAATGAAAAACTGTTTTTT. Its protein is CASSLGGARQSNEKLFF.

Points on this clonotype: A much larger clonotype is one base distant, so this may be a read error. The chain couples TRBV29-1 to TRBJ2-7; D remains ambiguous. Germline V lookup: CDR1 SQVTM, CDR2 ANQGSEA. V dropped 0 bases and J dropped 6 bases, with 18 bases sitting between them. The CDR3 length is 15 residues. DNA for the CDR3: TGCAGCGTTGAAGATCCTCACGAATTAGTCTGCGAGCAGTACTTC. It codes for CSVEDPHELVCEQYF.